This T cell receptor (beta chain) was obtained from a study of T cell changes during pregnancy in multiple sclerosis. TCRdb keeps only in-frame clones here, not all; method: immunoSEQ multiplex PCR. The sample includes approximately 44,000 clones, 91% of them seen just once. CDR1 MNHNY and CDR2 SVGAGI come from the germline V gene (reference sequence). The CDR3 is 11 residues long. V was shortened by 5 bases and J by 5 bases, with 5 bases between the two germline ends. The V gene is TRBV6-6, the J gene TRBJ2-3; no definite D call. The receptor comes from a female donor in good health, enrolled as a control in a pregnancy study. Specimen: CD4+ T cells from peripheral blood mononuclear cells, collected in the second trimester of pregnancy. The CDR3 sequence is CASSHRDTQYF. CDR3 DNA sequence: TGTGCCAGCAGTCACAGAGATACGCAGTATTTT.